The 21 T cell receptor beta chains reported below all come from one sample, sequenced in a study of identical twins. TCRdb passed the 5' RACE reads through MiXCR, listing each CDR3 protein once. The table has about 490,000 distinct CDR3 sequences, roughly 15% seen once. These data also featured in a second study, about yellow fever vaccine responses in identical twins.

The sample consisted of CD4+ T cells sorted from blood. Receptors were obtained from a woman between 18 and 29 years old in good health.

J is TRBJ2-3 and V is TRBV7-2; perhaps D is TRBD1 or TRBD2 (5 bases each). V lost 5 bases and J lost 2, with 11 bases in between. Germline values: CDR1 SGHTA, CDR2 FQGNSA. This CDR3 spans 14 amino acids. The CDR3 DNA reads TGTGCCAGCAGCCGGATGGGGGTCACAGATACGCAGTATTTT. Protein sequence: CASSRMGVTDTQYF.

A few counts support this clonotype. The genes are TRBV20-1 and TRBJ2-4; TRBD2 agrees at 15 bases. Germline V lookup: CDR1 DFQATT, CDR2 SNEGSKA (reference sequence). The CDR3 has 15 amino acids. J gave up 8 bases and V 6 bases, and 8 bases lay outside the gene matches. CDR3 region: CSAPGLAGGQDIQYF. The CDR3 DNA follows: TGCAGTGCACCGGGACTAGCGGGAGGACAGGACATTCAGTACTTC.

The rearrangement links TRBV5-5 to TRBJ1-1; 7 nucleotides line up with TRBD1. The CDR3 is made up of 14 amino acids. Unmatched junction bases numbered 7, after V lost 4 bases and J lost 4 bases. Germline V lookup: CDR1 SGHKS, CDR2 YYEKEE (reference sequence). CDR3 coding DNA: TGTGCCAGCAGCAACAGGGGCGGGGGCACTGAAGCTTTCTTT. This encodes CASSNRGGGTEAFF. The variable domain in full, completed from reference TRBV5-5 and TRBJ1-1, reads DAGVTQSPTHLIKTRGQQVTLRCSPISGHKSVSWYQQVLGQGPQFIFQYYEKEERGRGNFPDRFSARQFPNYSSELNVNALLLGDSALYLCASSNRGGGTEAFFGQGTRLTVV.

This clonotype was recorded a few times. The chain joins TRBV24-1 to TRBJ2-4, with D possibly being TRBD1 or TRBD2 (6 bases each). V was pared by 4 bases and J by 5 bases, with 14 bases between. CDR1 is KGHDR, CDR2 SFDVKD, per germline. This CDR3 spans 15 amino acids. The CDR3 nucleotides read TGTGCCACCAGTGACTCCGTGGGGGGCGAAAACATTCAGTACTTC. Its translation is CATSDSVGGENIQYF.

The chain combines TRBV5-1 with TRBJ2-1, with a weak D call TRBD1 (6 bases). Germline lookup yields CDR1 SGHRS and CDR2 YFSETQ. The CDR3 totals 14 residues. Trimming removed 2 bases from V and 3 bases from J, with 9 bases in between. For the CDR3, the DNA is TGCGCCAGCAGCTTACACAGGGACTACAATGAGCAGTTCTTC. Its translation: CASSLHRDYNEQFF.

This clonotype was counted between two and nine times. This chain links TRBV5-1 with TRBJ1-2; 7 bases fit TRBD1. Germline V gives CDR1 SGHRS, CDR2 YFSETQ. The length of the CDR3 is 13 residues. The V segment lost 5 bases and the J segment 8 bases; nucleotides outside the gene matches: 9. The CDR3 coding sequence is TGCGCCAGCAGTCGCAACACAGGGGAAGGCTACACCTTC. It yields the protein CASSRNTGEGYTF.

The sample holds a few counts of this clonotype. The V call is TRBV20-1, the J call TRBJ2-5, with 15 bases fitting TRBD2. The CDR3 has 19 amino acids. V lost 5 bases, J lost 5 bases, and 18 bases stayed unmatched. CDR1 DFQATT and CDR2 SNEGSKA come from the germline V gene (reference sequence). The CDR3 region has the DNA TGCAGTGCTTCTCAGGGGGGACTAGCGGGAGGCATCGGTAGGGAGACCCAGTACTTC. Its protein product is CSASQGGLAGGIGRETQYF.

This clonotype was seen only a few times. The chain uses TRBV11-1 and TRBJ2-1, with 10 bases aligning to TRBD2. Germline V CDR1 and CDR2: SGHAT, FQDESV (reference sequence). The V segment lost 4 bases and the J segment 7 bases; nucleotides outside the gene matches: 7. The CDR3 has 15 amino acids. In nucleotides, the CDR3 is TGTGCCAGCAGCTCCCCCTCAGCGGGGGGGAATGAGCAGTTCTTC. Protein product: CASSSPSAGGNEQFF.

The table lists this clonotype with many counts. CDR3 DNA sequence: TGCAGCGTTGTCGCCGCCGGGGCTGGAAACACCATATATTTT. It encodes CSVVAAGAGNTIYF. This chain connects TRBV29-1 to TRBJ1-3; D not certain. The germline gives CDR1 SQVTM, CDR2 ANQGSEA. CDR3 length: 14 amino acids. With 4 bases removed from V and 2 bases from J, the gap between germline ends came to 12 bases. Based on the CDR3 plus reference TRBV29-1 and TRBJ1-3, the full variable domain is SAVISQKPSRDICQRGTSLTIQCQVDSQVTMMFWYRQQPGQSLTLIATANQGSEATYESGFVIDKFPISRPNLTFSTLTVSNMSPEDSSIYLCSVVAAGAGNTIYFGEGSWLTVV.

This clonotype was seen a handful of times. The rearrangement links TRBV5-1 to TRBJ2-1, with TRBD1 identical over 7 bases. CDR1 SGHRS and CDR2 YFSETQ come from the germline V gene. The CDR3 spans 15 residues. V trimming: 2 bases; J trimming: 2 bases; junction bases outside the gene matches: 4. CDR3 amino acids: CASSFVQGPYNEQFF. CDR3 nucleotide sequence: TGCGCCAGCAGCTTTGTACAGGGGCCCTACAATGAGCAGTTCTTC. The entire variable domain, with the rest obtained from reference TRBV5-1 and TRBJ2-1, is as follows: KAGVTQTPRYLIKTRGQQVTLSCSPISGHRSVSWYQQTPGQGLQFLFEYFSETQRNKGNFPGRFSGRQFSNSRSEMNVSTLELGDSALYLCASSFVQGPYNEQFFGPGTRLTVL.

This clonotype showed up just a few times. V is TRBV7-8 and J is TRBJ2-5; D might be TRBD2 (6 bases). V lost 6 bases, J lost 0 bases, and 17 bases lay in between. This CDR3 has 16 amino acids. The germline CDR1 and CDR2 sequences are SGHVS and FQNEAQ. In DNA form, the CDR3 reads TGTGCCAGCAGGCGTGGGGGAGGACGGAACCAAGAGACCCAGTACTTC. This encodes CASRRGGGRNQETQYF.

V is TRBV4-1 and J is TRBJ2-1; 11 bases match TRBD1. The CDR3 extends over 15 amino acids. The V gene end was trimmed by 4 bases and the J gene end by 7 bases; junction bases not matched to a gene: 6. Per germline, CDR1 MGHRA and CDR2 YSYEKL. Written as DNA, the CDR3 is TGCGCCAGCAGCCGAGGACAGGGGGCGCGGAATGAGCAGTTCTTC. This gives the protein CASSRGQGARNEQFF.

This clonotype was recorded a few times. The chain couples TRBV7-9 to TRBJ1-5; the match to TRBD1 covers 10 bases. Unmatched junction bases numbered 8, after V lost 5 bases and J lost 7 bases. The CDR3 contains 15 residues. Germline values: CDR1 SEHNR, CDR2 FQNEAQ (reference sequence). The CDR3: CASSPPGQGRQPQHF. In DNA, the CDR3 is TGTGCCAGCAGCCCCCCGGGACAGGGGCGGCAGCCCCAGCATTTT.

The chain combines TRBV25-1 with TRBJ2-1; 8 bases map to TRBD1. The junction had 10 bases not matched to a gene; V was cut back by 6 bases and J by 9 bases. From germline, CDR1 is MGHDK and CDR2 SYGVNS. The CDR3 is 14 residues long. The CDR3 protein is CASRGTGLVFEQFF. The CDR3 nucleotides read TGTGCCAGCAGGGGGACAGGTTTGGTATTTGAGCAGTTCTTC. The variable domain in full, completed from reference TRBV25-1 and TRBJ2-1, reads EADIYQTPRYLVIGTGKKITLECSQTMGHDKMYWYQQDPGMELHLIHYSYGVNSTEKGDLSSESTVSRIRTEHFPLTLESARPSHTSQYLCASRGTGLVFEQFFGPGTRLTVL.

The CDR3 reads CSARGMTTFYEQYF. DNA for the CDR3: TGCAGTGCTAGAGGCATGACAACTTTCTACGAGCAGTACTTC. The rearrangement uses TRBV20-1 and TRBJ2-7; no reliable D call. The CDR3 contains 14 residues. Germline loops: CDR1 DFQATT, CDR2 SNEGSKA (reference sequence). V shed 1 base and J shed 3 bases, with 13 bases lying between them.

This clonotype turned up a few times. V and J are TRBV7-8 and TRBJ1-1; D remains ambiguous. The V and J ends lost 5 bases and 3 bases respectively, with 16 bases between them. The CDR3 is 15 residues long. The V gene's germline CDR1 is SGHVS and CDR2 FQNEAQ. The CDR3, as DNA: TGTGCCAGCAGCACCCAGGACGGAAGGGACACTGAAGCTTTCTTT. This translates into CASSTQDGRDTEAFF.

The chain employs TRBV5-1 and TRBJ2-3; TRBD2 is a possible D gene (6 bases). The germline gives CDR1 SGHRS, CDR2 YFSETQ. The CDR3 is 15 amino acids. V was clipped by 0 bases and J by 4 bases, with 12 bases between them. The CDR3 nucleotides are TGCGCCAGCAGCTTGGTAGGGACTCGGGCAGATACGCAGTATTTT. Translating it yields CASSLVGTRADTQYF.

The chain carries TRBV3-1 and TRBJ2-7; TRBD2 matches 11 bases. There are 16 residues in the CDR3. V shed 3 bases, J shed 7 bases, and the junction held 11 bases outside the gene matches. From germline, CDR1 is LGHDT and CDR2 YNNKEL (reference sequence). CDR3 sequence: CASSHGTSGVVGEQYF. Here the CDR3 DNA reads TGTGCCAGCAGCCATGGGACTAGCGGAGTGGTGGGAGAGCAGTACTTC.

This clonotype was counted only a few times. The chain employs TRBV3-1 and TRBJ1-3; D gene ambiguous. This CDR3 region has 15 residues. V was clipped by 0 bases and J by 1 base, with 7 bases between them. Germline lookup yields CDR1 LGHDT and CDR2 YNNKEL (reference sequence). The CDR3 here is CASSQDTTSGNTIYF. The CDR3 coding sequence is TGTGCCAGCAGCCAAGATACCACGTCTGGAAACACCATATATTTT.

CDR3 nucleotides: TGTGCCAGCAGTGAAGGAAGTAGCAATCAGCCCCAGCATTTT. Translating gives CASSEGSSNQPQHF. The chain joins TRBV2 to TRBJ1-5; D is unresolved. V was shortened by 1 base and J by 0 bases, with 4 bases between the two germline ends. The CDR3 spans 14 residues. Germline V gives CDR1 SNHLY, CDR2 FYNNEI.

This clonotype was observed a handful of times. The chain employs TRBV5-5 and TRBJ2-7; D remains ambiguous. The CDR3 totals 17 residues. Trimming pared 0 bases from V and 6 bases from J, leaving 22 bases between. Germline lookup yields CDR1 SGHKS and CDR2 YYEKEE (reference sequence). The CDR3 reads CASSLGLLYEVLPEQYV. Here the CDR3 DNA reads TGTGCCAGCAGCTTGGGTCTTCTCTACGAGGTTTTGCCCGAGCAGTACGTC.